What follows is one TCR beta chain and its context. This sample is part of a study of T cells in Graves' hyperthyroidism and ophthalmopathy. The CDR3 consists of 14 residues. Trimming pared 3 bases from V and 0 bases from J, leaving 12 bases between. CDR1 DFQATT and CDR2 SNEGSKA come from the germline V gene (reference sequence). Authors of the study amplified TCR beta CDR3 regions from RNA transcripts. First-round RT-PCR targeting the TCR CDR3 was performed with the HTBI primer set. TCRdb itself ran the multiplex PCR reads through MiXCR, one entry per CDR3 protein. There are 640,000 or so distinct CDR3 sequences in the sample; approximately 15% occur only once, and around 4% lies in the top ten.

The genes are TRBV20-1 and TRBJ2-7; D may correspond to TRBD1 or TRBD2 (5 bases each). The sequence came from a woman in her thirties or forties with Graves' ophthalmopathy. The sample was blood. Here the CDR3 reads CSASDGTASYEQYF. In DNA form, the CDR3 reads TGCAGTGCTAGCGACGGGACCGCCTCCTACGAGCAGTACTTC.